The 10 T cell receptor beta chains below all came from one sample that was sequenced in a study of tumor-infiltrating lymphocytes in primary liver carcinoma. With a constant-region primer, TCR beta cDNA was made from 450 to 550 ng of total RNA. Libraries covering TCR beta were generated through three nested multiplex PCR rounds (using a slightly modified ARM-PCR). It was with TRBV1-TRBV30 forward primers and a C-beta reverse primer that the first two PCR rounds were run, at about 10 cycles each. One entry per CDR3 protein results from TCRdb running MiXCR on the multiplex PCR reads. The sample shows almost 200,000 distinct CDR3 sequences, around three fifths of them seen only once. Germline DNA was also extracted, while the blood RNA originated from unsorted whole blood. Sequencing input: peripheral blood. The receptors come from a woman aged 55-69 years with primary liver carcinoma and hepatitis B virus infection.

A few counts support this clonotype. The chain carries TRBV24-1 and TRBJ2-1, with TRBD2 as a possible D gene (6 bases). Trimming left V 4 bases short and J 4 bases short, with 10 bases between. Germline V CDR1 and CDR2: KGHDR, SFDVKD. The CDR3 consists of 14 residues. The CDR3 bases are TGTGCCACCAGTGACGCGGGACTTTACAATGAGCAGTTCTTC. Protein: CATSDAGLYNEQFF.

This clonotype came up a few times. The CDR3 region has the DNA TGTGCCAGCAGTTCCCCAGGGGCGGGCTACAATGAGCAGTTCTTC. Its translation: CASSSPGAGYNEQFF. This sequence joins TRBV28 and TRBJ2-1; D may be TRBD1 (6 bases). Germline CDR1 MDHEN, CDR2 SYDVKM. Trimming shortened V by 4 bases and J by 3 bases, and 13 bases separated the two germline ends. CDR3 length equals 15 residues.

For this clonotype: This may stem from a read error, because a much larger clone lies one nucleotide away. The conserved phenylalanine or tryptophan is not found at the CDR3 terminus, so this likely reflects a read error. The chain combines TRBV29-1 with TRBJ2-7; 9 bases fit TRBD2. The CDR3 spans 14 residues. After removal of 4 bases from V and 3 bases from J, the junction contained 7 bases not matched to a gene. Per germline, CDR1 SQVTM and CDR2 ANQGSEA. The CDR3 nucleotides read TGCAGCGTTGGGGCTAGCGGGACGGTCTACGAGCAGTACTCC. Protein product: CSVGASGTVYEQYS.

As regards this clonotype: One base away lies a much larger clone, so this may be a sequencing read error. The chain has TRBV6-5 and TRBJ2-7, with D perhaps matching TRBD2 (5 bases). The germline CDR1 and CDR2 sequences are MNHEY and SVGAGI. The CDR3 is made up of 11 amino acids. The CDR3 DNA reads as TGTGCCACCAGTCGGGGTAACGAGCAGTACTTC. Translation gives CATSRGNEQYF.

Concerning this clonotype itself: A much more abundant neighbour one base away suggests this may be a read error. The chain combines TRBV19 with TRBJ1-4; D gene ambiguous. The CDR3 runs to 16 residues. Trimming took 4 bases from V and 0 from J, leaving 12 bases between them. Germline CDR1 is LNHDA and CDR2 is SQIVND (reference sequence). The CDR3 here is CASSTYHISTNEKLFF. CDR3 nucleotide sequence: TGTGCCAGTAGTACTTATCACATCTCAACTAATGAAAAACTGTTTTTT. The variable domain in full, completed from reference TRBV19 and TRBJ1-4, reads DGGITQSPKYLFRKEGQNVTLSCEQNLNHDAMYWYRQDPGQGLRLIYYSQIVNDFQKGDIAEGYSVSREKKESFPLTVTSAQKNPTAFYLCASSTYHISTNEKLFFGSGTQLSVL.

This chain joins TRBV2 and TRBJ2-7, with D unresolved. Germline assignment: CDR1 SNHLY and CDR2 FYNNEI. This CDR3 contains 12 residues. V shed 6 bases and J shed 4 bases, with 10 bases lying between them. CDR3 region: CASSPNQYEQYF. Written as DNA, the CDR3 is TGTGCCAGCAGCCCAAACCAGTACGAGCAGTACTTC.

This clonotype was detected ten times or more. The rearrangement joins TRBV6-6 to TRBJ1-2; TRBD1 matches at 7 bases. Germline V gene sequence: CDR1 MNHNY, CDR2 SVGAGI (reference sequence). The CDR3 is 15 residues long. J was trimmed by 3 bases and V by 4 bases; bases with no gene match: 8. CDR3 amino acids: CASSSHRGQDYGYTF. For the CDR3, the DNA is TGTGCCAGCAGTTCCCACCGCGGACAGGACTATGGCTACACCTTC.

Notes on this clonotype: A much larger clone lies a single base off, so this may be a read error. The chain employs TRBV6-6 and TRBJ2-3, with TRBD1 matching over 8 bases. This CDR3 spans 16 amino acids. Germline assignment: CDR1 MNHNY and CDR2 SVGAGI (reference sequence). CDR3 sequence (DNA): TGTGCCAGCAATTACTCCGGGACAGGAAACACAGATACGCAGTATTTT. Protein sequence: CASNYSGTGNTDTQYF.

This rearrangement joins TRBV19 to TRBJ2-1, with a weak D call TRBD1 (6 bases). Germline assignment: CDR1 LNHDA and CDR2 SQIVND (reference sequence). V was shortened by 2 bases and J by 4 bases, with 12 bases between the two germline ends. CDR3 length: 15 amino acids. CDR3 sequence reads: CASSITRGEYNEQFF. CDR3 nucleotide sequence: TGTGCCAGTAGTATAACCAGGGGAGAATACAATGAGCAGTTCTTC.

The sample holds one count of this clonotype. This sequence may be a read error, since a much larger clone differs from it by one base. The chain recombines TRBV6-1 with TRBJ1-6; maybe TRBD1 (5 bases). Trimming took 7 bases from V and 0 from J, leaving 16 bases between them. The CDR3 extends over 17 amino acids. Germline V gives CDR1 MNHNS, CDR2 SASEGT. CDR3 region: CASTPGGGCSYNSPLHF. Written as DNA, the CDR3 is TGTGCCAGCACCCCCGGCGGGGGGTGCTCCTATAATTCACCCCTCCACTTT.